This T cell receptor (beta chain) was sequenced in a study of blood T cell repertoires in COVID-19. For the study at large: Samples representing acute and convalescent COVID-19 were sourced from the United States, Italy and Spain. PBMCs, B-cell-depleted T cells, or T cells provided the cDNA or gDNA that made up the material.

Authors' data handling: Nucleated cell counts were estimated from reference gene primer amplification. TCRdb's table, derived via immunoSEQ multiplex PCR, lists solely in-frame clones and lacks some. V and J calls and clone size come straight from that table; D and trimming were deduced from the DNA. The data show 53,000 or so clones, about 82% seen once. The CDR3 totals 15 residues. Germline loops: CDR1 KGHDR, CDR2 SFDVKD. The J segment lost 7 bases and the V segment lost 3 bases, leaving 5 bases of the junction unmatched. The V call is TRBV24-1, the J call TRBJ1-4; 9 nucleotides agree with TRBD1. Sample: peripheral blood. The origin of this receptor is an older man with active COVID-19. The CDR3 nucleotides read TGTGCCACCAGTGATCCCAGACAGGGGGGTGAAAAACTGTTTTTT. Protein: CATSDPRQGGEKLFF.